This section outlines one T cell receptor beta chain sequence together with its context. Its antigen is not identified. The data originate from a study of radiotherapy plus CTLA-4 blockade in lung cancer. About the study: Objective response rate was around 20%; disease control rate, under 35%.

This CDR3 comprises 14 residues. Germline CDR1 is SGHTA and CDR2 is FQGNSA. Trimming took 1 base from V and 1 from J, leaving 7 bases between them. The method was immunoSEQ multiplex PCR; TCRdb's version includes in-frame clones alone and lacks a portion of them. The sample holds approximately 77,000 clones, 78% seen once. Study-wide points: Once radiotherapy plus ipilimumab had been given, TCR clones derived from tumor expanded in blood.

This specimen was peripheral blood, taken from a patient treated with radiotherapy plus ipilimumab. This clonotype originated in a human donor with non-small cell lung cancer whose response to radiotherapy plus ipilimumab could not be evaluated. Some clones in this sample may be carry-over from other donors' samples. V and J are TRBV7-2 and TRBJ1-1; D is undetermined. The CDR3 here is CASSLGVSNTEAFF. CDR3 DNA: TGTGCCAGCAGCTTAGGAGTTTCGAACACTGAAGCTTTCTTT.